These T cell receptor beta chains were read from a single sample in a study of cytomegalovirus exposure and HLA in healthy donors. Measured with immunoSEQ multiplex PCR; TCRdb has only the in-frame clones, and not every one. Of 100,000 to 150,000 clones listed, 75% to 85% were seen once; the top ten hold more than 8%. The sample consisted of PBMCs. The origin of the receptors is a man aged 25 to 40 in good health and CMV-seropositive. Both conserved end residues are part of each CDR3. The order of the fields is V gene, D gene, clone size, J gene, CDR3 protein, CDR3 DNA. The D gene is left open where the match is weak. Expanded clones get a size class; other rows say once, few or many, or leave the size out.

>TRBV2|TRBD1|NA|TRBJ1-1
CASSWSTGMNTEAFF
TGTGCCAGCAGCTGGTCGACAGGGATGAACACTGAAGCTTTCTTT
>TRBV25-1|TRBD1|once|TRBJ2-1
CASSKLRGTSYNEQFF
TGTGCCAGCAGCAAACTCAGGGGGACCTCCTACAATGAGCAGTTCTTC
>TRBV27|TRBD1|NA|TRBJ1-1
CASSLSFGTGVDEAFF
TGTGCCAGCAGTTTATCATTTGGGACAGGGGTGGATGAAGCTTTCTTT
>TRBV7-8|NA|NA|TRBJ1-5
CASSPTLGGSNQPQHF
TGTGCCAGCAGCCCTACCCTTGGAGGTAGCAATCAGCCCCAGCATTTT
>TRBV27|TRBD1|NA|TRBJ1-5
CASSSGTGESNQPQHF
TGTGCCAGCAGTTCGGGGACAGGCGAAAGCAATCAGCCCCAGCATTTT
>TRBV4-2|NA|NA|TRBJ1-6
CASSPPLGTYNSPLHF
TGTGCCAGCAGCCCCCCCCTCGGGACTTATAATTCACCCCTCCACTTT
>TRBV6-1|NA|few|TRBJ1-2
CASSETGNYGYTF
TGTGCCAGCAGTGAAACAGGGAACTATGGCTACACCTTC
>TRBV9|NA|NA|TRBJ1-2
CASLGDSTGGYTF
TGTGCCAGCCTCGGGGACTCAACGGGGGGCTACACCTTC
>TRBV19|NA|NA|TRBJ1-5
CASSTTKRAHQPQHF
TGTGCCAGTAGTACCACGAAAAGAGCCCATCAGCCCCAGCATTTT
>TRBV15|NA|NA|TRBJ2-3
CATSRDIGQGSTDTQYF
TGTGCCACCAGCAGAGATATAGGGCAGGGGAGCACAGATACGCAGTATTTT